What follows are 21 T cell receptor beta chains derived from one specimen sequenced in a study of OX40 agonist ivuxolimab in advanced cancers. Using immunoSEQ multiplex PCR, the repertoire was profiled, and TCRdb retains in-frame clones only, with some absent. The profile shows about 40,000 clones, around 88% of them singletons. The specimen was CD4+ or CD8+ T cells sorted from blood, collected in a trial of the OX40 agonist ivuxolimab. The receptors shown here come from an adult with an advanced solid tumor such as melanoma, head and neck, liver or kidney cancer.

The chain recombines TRBV10-3 with TRBJ1-1, with D perhaps matching TRBD1 (5 bases). V lost 3 bases and J lost 5, with 10 bases in between. The CDR3 runs to 13 residues. CDR1 ENHRY and CDR2 SYGVKD come from the germline V gene. The CDR3 here is CAISEERGTEAFF. CDR3 coding DNA: TGTGCCATCAGTGAAGAACGGGGGACTGAAGCTTTCTTT.

This clone has a count of ten or more. This rearrangement joins TRBV5-1 to TRBJ2-1, with 12 bases aligning to TRBD2. This CDR3 region has 18 residues. After removal of 4 bases from V and 0 bases from J, the junction contained 8 bases not matched to a gene. Germline CDR1 is SGHRS and CDR2 is YFSETQ. The CDR3 nucleotides are TGCGCCAGCAGCCCACTTCTGACTAGCGGGAGCTCCTACAATGAGCAGTTCTTC. Translated, it gives CASSPLLTSGSSYNEQFF. The whole variable domain, remainder taken from reference TRBV5-1 and TRBJ2-1, is KAGVTQTPRYLIKTRGQQVTLSCSPISGHRSVSWYQQTPGQGLQFLFEYFSETQRNKGNFPGRFSGRQFSNSRSEMNVSTLELGDSALYLCASSPLLTSGSSYNEQFFGPGTRLTVL.

The genes are TRBV30 and TRBJ2-7; D is possibly TRBD1 or TRBD2 (5 bases each). Germline V CDR1 and CDR2: GTSNPN, SVGIG (reference sequence). The CDR3 covers 15 residues. Trimming took 2 bases from V and 5 from J, leaving 19 bases between them. CDR3 sequence: CAWSSGTGRGHEQYF. CDR3 DNA sequence: TGTGCCTGGAGTTCCGGGACGGGGCGTGGGCACGAGCAGTACTTC. The whole variable domain, filled in from reference TRBV30 and TRBJ2-7, reads SQTIHQWPATLVQPVGSPLSLECTVEGTSNPNLYWYRQAAGRGLQLLFYSVGIGQISSEVPQNLSASRPQDRQFILSSKKLLLSDSGFYLCAWSSGTGRGHEQYFGPGTRLTVT.

The chain recombines TRBV7-9 with TRBJ2-1; 12 nucleotides line up with TRBD2. Looked up from germline, CDR1 is SEHNR and CDR2 is FQNEAQ (reference sequence). CDR3 length: 16 residues. V was pared by 5 bases and J by 7 bases, with 9 bases of the junction left unmatched. This chain's CDR3 is CASSQTSGRSLNEQFF. The CDR3 DNA is TGTGCCAGCAGCCAAACTAGCGGGAGGAGTTTGAATGAGCAGTTCTTC.

The V call is TRBV5-1, the J call TRBJ2-2, with TRBD1 matching over 7 bases. The germline gives CDR1 SGHRS, CDR2 YFSETQ. After removal of 4 bases from V and 1 base from J, the junction contained 4 bases not matched to a gene. There are 15 residues in the CDR3. The chain's CDR3 is CASSPPGGNTGELFF. DNA of the CDR3: TGCGCCAGCAGCCCCCCAGGGGGGAACACCGGGGAGCTGTTTTTT.

The genes are TRBV29-1 and TRBJ2-1, with TRBD2 matching 9 bases. This CDR3 has 18 amino acids. Germline V CDR1 and CDR2: SQVTM, ANQGSEA. Trimming cost V 1 base and J 4 bases; bases outside gene matches: 14. DNA for the CDR3: TGCAGCGTTGAAGCTTCAGGGGTAAGGCTAGCGGGGTACAATGAGCAGTTCTTC. It translates to CSVEASGVRLAGYNEQFF.

The chain couples TRBV2 to TRBJ1-1, with 7 bases fitting TRBD1. J was trimmed by 5 bases and V by 0 bases; bases with no gene match: 9. CDR1 is SNHLY and CDR2 is FYNNEI in the germline V gene. The CDR3 spans 16 residues. The CDR3 reads CASSEALPGQRTEAFF. Here the CDR3 DNA reads TGTGCCAGCAGTGAAGCGCTTCCGGGACAGCGGACTGAAGCTTTCTTT.

The chain carries TRBV2 and TRBJ2-7, with a possible D match to TRBD1 (6 bases). The germline gives CDR1 SNHLY, CDR2 FYNNEI. V was clipped by 7 bases and J by 2 bases, with 15 bases between them. This CDR3 region has 14 residues. DNA of the CDR3: TGTGCCAGCATTGGACAGTTAGCCGCCTACGAGCAGTACTTC. It specifies CASIGQLAAYEQYF.

This chain joins TRBV7-9 and TRBJ1-2; possible D gene TRBD1, 5 bases. Germline V gene lookup returns CDR1 SEHNR and CDR2 FQNEAQ (reference sequence). Trimming cost V 5 bases and J 1 base, with 14 bases left between them. The CDR3 covers 15 residues. The CDR3 reads CASSQDKFYNYGYTF. DNA of the CDR3: TGTGCCAGCAGCCAGGACAAATTTTATAACTATGGCTACACCTTC.

This clone was detected once. This sequence joins TRBV27 and TRBJ2-2; D is possibly TRBD1 (5 bases). The CDR3 length is 16 residues. The V gene lost 4 bases and the J gene lost 1 base, with 13 bases spanning the gap. Germline V lookup: CDR1 MNHEY, CDR2 SMNVEV (reference sequence). In nucleotides, the CDR3 is TGTGCCAGCAGTTCCCTGCAGGGTTTGAACACCGGGGAGCTGTTTTTT. This sequence encodes CASSSLQGLNTGELFF.

The rearrangement links TRBV4-1 to TRBJ2-1; tentatively, D is TRBD1 (6 bases). CDR1 and CDR2 from the germline V gene are MGHRA and YSYEKL. This CDR3 is 15 amino acids long. V lost 1 base, J lost 3 bases, and 10 bases lay in between. The CDR3 sequence is CASSQVTGYYNEQFF. The CDR3 DNA reads as TGCGCCAGCAGCCAAGTTACAGGGTACTACAATGAGCAGTTCTTC.

V is TRBV11-2 and J is TRBJ2-1, with D possibly being TRBD2 (5 bases). The V gene's germline CDR1 is SGHAT and CDR2 FQNNGV. The CDR3 extends over 12 amino acids. V lost 5 bases and J 5 bases, leaving 7 bases between the germline ends. CDR3 sequence: CASSPGDNEQFF. Written as DNA, the CDR3 is TGTGCCAGCAGCCCCGGGGACAATGAGCAGTTCTTC.

V is TRBV4-1 and J is TRBJ1-4; tentative D call: TRBD1 (5 bases). CDR3 length: 15 amino acids. CDR1 and CDR2 from the germline V gene are MGHRA and YSYEKL. The V end lost 5 bases, the J end lost 4 bases, and 14 bases lay between the germline ends. The CDR3 is CASSYRQTYNEKLFF. DNA of the CDR3: TGCGCCAGCAGCTACCGACAGACCTATAATGAAAAACTGTTTTTT.

This rearrangement joins TRBV6-5 to TRBJ2-7; 7 nucleotides line up with TRBD1. Looked up from germline, CDR1 is MNHEY and CDR2 is SVGAGI. CDR3 length: 15 residues. V lost 6 bases to trimming and J lost 2 bases; unmatched junction nucleotides: 10. The CDR3 loop reads CASRLGQDTPYEQYF. For the CDR3, the DNA is TGTGCCAGCAGACTCGGACAGGACACCCCCTACGAGCAGTACTTC.

The V and J genes are TRBV7-9 and TRBJ2-2; D gene unclear. The CDR3 runs 12 residues. Trimming stripped 2 bases from V and 5 bases from J, with 3 bases between. Per the germline V gene, CDR1 is SEHNR and CDR2 is FQNEAQ (reference sequence). For the CDR3, the DNA is TGTGCCAGCAGCTTAAAAACCGGGGAGCTGTTTTTT. This encodes CASSLKTGELFF.

Concerning this clone: The sample carries other DNA sequences with the same CDR3. The V gene is TRBV27, the J gene TRBJ2-1; D is unclear. V was clipped by 5 bases and J by 4 bases, with 21 bases between them. This CDR3 region has 17 residues. Per the germline V gene, CDR1 is MNHEY and CDR2 is SMNVEV (reference sequence). The chain's CDR3 is CASSHTPKASPYNEQFF. The CDR3, as DNA: TGTGCCAGCAGTCACACCCCAAAGGCTAGTCCTTACAATGAGCAGTTCTTC.

In its sample, this clone was seen once. The rearrangement links TRBV10-1 to TRBJ2-7; tentatively, D is TRBD2 (6 bases). V was cut by 3 bases and J by 0 bases, with 9 bases left in between. The CDR3 consists of 14 residues. The germline CDR1 and CDR2 sequences are WNHNN and SYGVQD (reference sequence). Here the CDR3 reads CASSDGGTSYEQYF. CDR3 coding DNA: TGCGCCAGCAGTGACGGCGGGACCTCCTACGAGCAGTACTTC.

The rearrangement links TRBV5-1 to TRBJ2-7; the D is unclear. The V gene's germline CDR1 is SGHRS and CDR2 YFSETQ. The V end was cut by 4 bases, the J end by 4 bases, with 6 bases between. The CDR3 is made up of 11 amino acids. CDR3 coding DNA: TGCGCCAGCAGCGACACTTACGAGCAGTACTTC. Protein sequence: CASSDTYEQYF.

Sample share makes this clone medium-sized. V and J are TRBV13 and TRBJ2-7, with D tentatively TRBD1 (7 bases). The CDR3 consists of 13 residues. Trimming removed 5 bases from V and 7 bases from J, with 15 bases in between. The germline V gene has CDR1 PRHDT and CDR2 FYEKMQ (reference sequence). CDR3 sequence reads: CASSQEGQREQYF. As DNA, the CDR3 is TGTGCCAGCAGCCAGGAGGGACAGAGAGAGCAGTACTTC.

This chain joins TRBV28 and TRBJ2-3, with D unresolved. Trimming left V 2 bases short and J 1 base short, with 10 bases between. Germline assignment: CDR1 MDHEN and CDR2 SYDVKM. The CDR3 loop spans 15 amino acids. The CDR3 reads CASSLRVGGTDTQYF. CDR3 sequence (DNA): TGTGCCAGCAGTTTACGGGTCGGCGGCACAGATACGCAGTATTTT.

The chain is built from TRBV9 and TRBJ2-1, with TRBD2 matching over 13 bases. This CDR3 comprises 15 residues. Germline trimming cut 4 bases from V and 7 bases from J; bases unmatched to any gene: 5. The V gene's germline CDR1 is SGDLS and CDR2 YYNGEE. For the CDR3, the DNA is TGTGCCAGCAGCCGGACTAGCGGGAGAGGAAATGAGCAGTTCTTC. Its protein product is CASSRTSGRGNEQFF.